Detailed here is one T cell receptor (beta chain). Antigen: not known. The data were obtained in a study of cytomegalovirus exposure and HLA in healthy donors. Overall study: Of the donors genotyped, approximately 430 in all, about 81% fell in the Caucasian-associated ancestry cluster.

The PCR employed 60 Vbeta primers together with 13 Jbeta primers. The data were produced by immunoSEQ multiplex PCR, yet TCRdb's version contains in-frame clones alone and is incomplete. The table lists 250,000 to 350,000 clones, about 80% of them singletons. Study results and limitations: CMV serostatus stood as the only immune exposure information on hand.

J gave up 4 bases and V 3 bases, and 5 bases lay outside the gene matches. This CDR3 is built from 14 residues. The germline V gene has CDR1 KGHSH and CDR2 LQKENI. Sequenced material: PBMCs. This sequence was found in a girl aged 2 to 9 in good health and CMV-seronegative. The chain is built from TRBV18 and TRBJ1-1; TRBD1 agrees at 7 bases. The CDR3 nucleotides read TGTGCCAGCTCACCCATGACAGGGTTCACTGAAGCTTTCTTT. Its protein is CASSPMTGFTEAFF.